This TCR beta chain derives from a study of T cell responses to AZD1222 COVID-19 vaccine. Concerning this clone: As yet, its antigen is unknown.

The assay was immunoSEQ multiplex PCR, and TCRdb's table has in-frame clones only and misses some. The table shows about 60,000 clones, with roughly 86% occurring only once. Study conclusions and caveats: Two AZD1222 administrations were followed by greater Spike-specific TCR breadth and depth. Every sample of the repertoires postdated the peak T cell response.

The input for sequencing was peripheral blood, taken on day 0 of AZD1222 vaccination. The clonotype comes from an adult in good health.

The CDR3 spells CAWRTGGGQPQHF. The CDR3 DNA reads as TGTGCCTGGCGGACAGGGGGCGGACAGCCCCAGCATTTT. V usage is TRBV30 and J usage is TRBJ1-5, with TRBD1 matching over 11 bases. This CDR3 spans 13 amino acids. CDR1 is GTSNPN, CDR2 SVGIG, per germline (reference sequence). V trimming: 5 bases; J trimming: 7 bases; junction bases outside the gene matches: 4.